This T cell receptor (beta chain) came from a study of sequential checkpoint blockade in melanoma. Turning to the study itself: Each arm's sequence ended with maintenance nivolumab. Matched biopsies came pretreatment and at week 13 for twenty-two patients. Study outcomes and limitations: Response in arm A was associated with pretreatment TIL clonality.

Stated treatment: randomized to nivolumab then ipilimumab (arm A) or the reverse (arm B). None of the patients previously received DNA-damaging chemotherapy. Comments on this clone: Its antigen is not identified.

Germline assignment: CDR1 KGHSH and CDR2 LQKENI. The V end was cut by 3 bases, the J end by 3 bases, with 11 bases between. This CDR3 contains 15 residues. Measured with immunoSEQ multiplex PCR; TCRdb has only the in-frame clones, and not every one. The sample yields 10,000 or so clones, roughly 24% seen once. This clonotype was obtained from a human donor with melanoma. The chain recombines TRBV18 with TRBJ1-4; a possible D gene is TRBD1 (5 bases). The sequencing here drew on tumor tissue (inferred from file names), taken from a patient given nivolumab and ipilimumab in sequence. The CDR3 DNA sequence: TGTGCCAGCTCACCTCGTAGGGGCGCTAATGAAAAACTGTTTTTT. As protein: CASSPRRGANEKLFF.